This TCR beta chain was sequenced in a study of long-term antiretroviral therapy in people with HIV. General observations from the study: It was observed that HIV repertoires exhibited narrower CDR3 length ranges than controls. Collection spanned 2004 to 2017; ART regimens may be less effective than current ones.

J gave up 5 bases and V 4 bases, and 4 bases lay outside the gene matches. Germline CDR1 reads SGHDT; CDR2 reads YYEEEE. This CDR3 region has 13 residues. This clone has just a few counts. Its antigen remains unidentified. Runs used v3.0 of the immunoSEQ assay and were done at survey level. Clones were read by immunoSEQ multiplex PCR, and TCRdb kept only the in-frame ones, dropping some. The sample shows 20,000 to 30,000 clones, less than 90% of them seen only once. Cryopreserved PBMC samples of roughly 0.95-10 million cells were used for DNA extraction. The TCR originated in a man aged 50 to 59 with HIV. The rearrangement uses TRBV5-6 and TRBJ1-2; 8 nucleotides agree with TRBD1. The input for sequencing was unsorted PBMCs, taken 0.4 years after starting antiretroviral therapy. The CDR3 coding sequence is TGTGCCAGCAGCCGGACAGGGAGGTATGGCTACACCTTC. Protein: CASSRTGRYGYTF. Variable domain in full (rest from reference TRBV5-6 and TRBJ1-2): DAGVTQSPTHLIKTRGQQVTLRCSPKSGHDTVSWYQQALGQGPQFIFQYYEEEERQRGNFPDRFSGHQFPNYSSELNVNALLLGDSALYLCASSRTGRYGYTFGSGTRLTVV.